This TCR beta chain was sequenced in a study of T cells in narcolepsy. Libraries were prepared by immunoSEQ multiplex PCR; TCRdb keeps only in-frame clonotypes and omits some of them. Among nearly 35,000 clones, approximately 84% were seen once, and the ten largest hold around 1.1%. From germline, CDR1 is SGHRS and CDR2 YFSETQ. Trimming removed 4 bases from V and 10 bases from J; junction bases left unmatched: 13. CDR3 length: 15 amino acids. Broader study findings: HCRT-specific and TRIB2-specific autoreactive clonotypes appeared among same-patient CSF and blood CD4+ clonotypes.

In the case of this clone: Its antigen is unidentified.

The V and J genes are TRBV5-1 and TRBJ2-1, with 8 bases that match TRBD1. Material for sequencing was memory (CD45RA-) CD4+ T cells from blood. The clonotype was recovered from a human donor in good health. The CDR3 sequence is CASSQKYRGVLEQFF. The DNA of the CDR3 is TGCGCCAGCAGCCAAAAGTACAGGGGGGTCTTGGAGCAGTTCTTC.